The clone carrying this T cell receptor (beta chain) was observed many times. These data are taken from a study of neurological immune-mediated disorders. TCRdb reprocessed the 5' RACE reads via MiXCR and lists one record per CDR3 protein. The sample lists 55,000 to 70,000 distinct CDR3 sequences, 2.5% to 4% occurring once. CDR3 size: 16 residues. The germline V gene encodes CDR1 KGHDR and CDR2 SFDVKD. The ends lost 0 bases at V and 5 bases at J; junction bases unmatched: 6. Source material: PBMCs. The chain recombines TRBV24-1 with TRBJ2-3; TRBD2 matches at 8 bases. The sequence was collected from a woman aged 50 to 65 with multiple sclerosis. The CDR3 spells CATSDLSSGRGDTQYF. In DNA, the CDR3 is TGTGCCACCAGTGATTTGAGCAGCGGGAGAGGAGATACGCAGTATTTT.